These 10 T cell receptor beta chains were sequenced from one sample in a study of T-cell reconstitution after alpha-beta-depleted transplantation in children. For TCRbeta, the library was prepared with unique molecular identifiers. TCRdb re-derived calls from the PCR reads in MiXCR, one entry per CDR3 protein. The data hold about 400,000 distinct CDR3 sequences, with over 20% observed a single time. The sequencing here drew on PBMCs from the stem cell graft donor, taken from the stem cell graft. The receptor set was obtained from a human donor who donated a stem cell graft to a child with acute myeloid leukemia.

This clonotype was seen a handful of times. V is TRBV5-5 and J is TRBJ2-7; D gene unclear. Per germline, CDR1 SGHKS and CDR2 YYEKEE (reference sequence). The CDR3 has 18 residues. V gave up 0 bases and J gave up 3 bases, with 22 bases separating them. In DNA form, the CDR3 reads TGTGCCAGCAGCTTGGTAATATTAATGGGTCCCCAAGGCTACGAGCAGTACTTC. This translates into CASSLVILMGPQGYEQYF.

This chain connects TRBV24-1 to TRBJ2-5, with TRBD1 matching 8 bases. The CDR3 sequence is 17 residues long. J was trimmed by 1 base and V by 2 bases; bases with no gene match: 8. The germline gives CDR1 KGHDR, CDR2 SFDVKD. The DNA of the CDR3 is TGTGCCACCAGTGATTCGGGACAGGCTCGGGTCCAAGAGACCCAGTACTTC. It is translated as CATSDSGQARVQETQYF.

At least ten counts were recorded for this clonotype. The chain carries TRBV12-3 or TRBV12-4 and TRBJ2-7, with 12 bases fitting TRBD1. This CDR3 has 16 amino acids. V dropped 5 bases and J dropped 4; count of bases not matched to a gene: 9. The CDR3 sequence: CASSKTGTGGTYEQYF. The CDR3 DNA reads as TGTGCCAGCAGTAAAACCGGGACAGGGGGCACATACGAGCAGTACTTC.

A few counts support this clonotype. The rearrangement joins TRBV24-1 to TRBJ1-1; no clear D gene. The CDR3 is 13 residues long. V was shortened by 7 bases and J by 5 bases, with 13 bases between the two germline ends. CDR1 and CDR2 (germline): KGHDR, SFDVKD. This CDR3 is CATRRPYRTEAFF. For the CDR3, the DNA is TGTGCCACCAGACGCCCTTATCGGACTGAAGCTTTCTTT.

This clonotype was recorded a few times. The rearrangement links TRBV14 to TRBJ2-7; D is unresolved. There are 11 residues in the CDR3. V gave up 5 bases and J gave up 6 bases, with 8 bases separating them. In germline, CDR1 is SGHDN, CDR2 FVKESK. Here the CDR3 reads CASSEEFEQYF. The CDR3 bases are TGTGCCAGCAGCGAGGAGTTCGAGCAGTACTTC.

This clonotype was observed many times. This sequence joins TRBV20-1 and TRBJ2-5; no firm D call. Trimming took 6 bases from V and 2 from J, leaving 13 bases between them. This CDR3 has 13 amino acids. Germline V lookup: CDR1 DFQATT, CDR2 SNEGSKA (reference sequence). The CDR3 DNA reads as TGCAGTGCCGTAGGGTTGGGACAAGAGACCCAGTACTTC. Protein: CSAVGLGQETQYF.

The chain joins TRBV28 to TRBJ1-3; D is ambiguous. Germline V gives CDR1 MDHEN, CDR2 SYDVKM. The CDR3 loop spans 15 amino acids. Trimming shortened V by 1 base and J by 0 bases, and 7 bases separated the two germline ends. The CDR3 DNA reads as TGTGCCAGCAGTTTATACCAGGTCTCTGGAAACACCATATATTTT. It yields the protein CASSLYQVSGNTIYF.

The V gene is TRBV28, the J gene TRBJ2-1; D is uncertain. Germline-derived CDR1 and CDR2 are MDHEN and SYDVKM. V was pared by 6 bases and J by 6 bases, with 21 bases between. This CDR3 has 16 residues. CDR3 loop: CASRNAGSPLGNEQFF. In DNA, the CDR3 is TGTGCCAGCAGAAATGCTGGGTCCCCCTTAGGCAATGAGCAGTTCTTC.

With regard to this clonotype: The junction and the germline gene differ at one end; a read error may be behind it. DNA for the CDR3: TGTGCCAGCAGCCCATCCGGGACTAGCGGGAGGAATTGGGTCTTC. Residues: CASSPSGTSGRNWVF. The chain is built from TRBV9 and TRBJ2-1; 15 bases agree with TRBD2. The CDR3 has 15 amino acids. The germline V gene encodes CDR1 SGDLS and CDR2 YYNGEE.

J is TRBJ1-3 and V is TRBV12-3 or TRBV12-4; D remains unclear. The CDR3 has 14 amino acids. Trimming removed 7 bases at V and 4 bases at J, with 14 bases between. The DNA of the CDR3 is TGTGCCAGCACCACTAGGACTGAGGGAAACACCATATATTTT. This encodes CASTTRTEGNTIYF.